A selection of T cell receptor beta chains follows, all from one sample in a study of blood T cell repertoires in COVID-19. Data came from immunoSEQ multiplex PCR; TCRdb stores just in-frame clones and leaves some out. Seen here are fewer than 300,000 clones, around 83% observed once, and the top ten hold 5%. The sample taken for sequencing was PBMCs or T cells enriched from blood (not recorded which). These receptors originate from a man aged 35 to 55 who had been exposed to COVID-19. The CDR3 runs from the conserved cysteine through the conserved F or W. The D gene is left open where the match is weak. Size is stated for part of the rows, as once, few or many counts, or as a class when the clone is expanded.

>.|TRBJ1-2|.|TRBV2
TGTGCCAGCAGTGCAGGGAAGGGTGGCTACACCTTC
CASSAGKGGYTF
>.|TRBJ1-5|.|TRBV11-2
TGTGCCAGCAGCGACAGGCCAGGCAATCAGCCCCAGCATTTT
CASSDRPGNQPQHF
>.|TRBJ1-3|TRBD1|TRBV30
TGTGCCTGCCGACAGGGGGGAAACACCATATATTTT
CACRQGGNTIYF
>.|TRBJ2-7|.|TRBV13
TGTGCCAGCAGCGCCCGGGACTTCCCCTACGAGCAGTACTTC
CASSARDFPYEQYF
>.|TRBJ2-5|.|TRBV10-3
TGTGCCATCAGTGGGGGCGGAGAAGAGACCCAGTACTTC
CAISGGGEETQYF
>.|TRBJ2-5|.|TRBV7-2
TGTGCCAGCAGCTACGTTTACTTGAGGGAAGAGACCCAGTACTTC
CASSYVYLREETQYF
>.|TRBJ2-3|.|TRBV11-3
TGTGCCAGCAGCTTCGACGGGAGTGTTGTAGATACGCAGTATTTT
CASSFDGSVVDTQYF
>.|TRBJ1-3|.|TRBV30
TGTGCCTGGAGTCGGGTGGGGGGATACTCTGGAAACACCATATATTTT
CAWSRVGGYSGNTIYF
>once|TRBJ2-7|TRBD2|TRBV6-4
TGTGCCAGCAGTGACTGGCGGGAGGACTCCTACGAGCAGTACTTC
CASSDWREDSYEQYF
>.|TRBJ2-1|.|TRBV11-2
TGTGCCAGCACCCCCCGCAATGAGCAGTTCTTC
CASTPRNEQFF
>.|TRBJ1-5|.|TRBV27
TGTGCCAGCAGAAGGACAGTTTCGAGCAATCAGCCCCAGCATTTT
CASRRTVSSNQPQHF
>.|TRBJ2-7|TRBD2|TRBV5-4
TGTGCCAGCAGCTCGGGGGGACTAGCGGGAAACTACGAGCAGTACTTC
CASSSGGLAGNYEQYF
>.|TRBJ1-2|.|TRBV5-5
TGTGCCAGCAGCCTATCTAGGGGTAACTATGGCTACACCTTC
CASSLSRGNYGYTF
>.|TRBJ2-2|TRBD2|TRBV20-1
TGCAGTGCTAGTGGTCGACCGGGACTACGGGAGCTGTTTTTT
CSASGRPGLRELFF
>.|TRBJ2-7|TRBD2|TRBV4-1
TGCGCCAGCAGCCAAGAGCGCGTTAGCGGGAGAAGTCTGTACAAGCAGTACTTC
CASSQERVSGRSLYKQYF
>once|TRBJ2-1|.|TRBV29-1
TGCAGCGTTAGAGACACCCGCTCCTACAATGAGCAGTTCTTC
CSVRDTRSYNEQFF
>.|TRBJ2-2|TRBD1|TRBV2
TGTGCCAGCAGCGAGACCGGGACAGGGTTGGTCGGGGAGCTGTTTTTT
CASSETGTGLVGELFF
>.|TRBJ1-4|TRBD1|TRBV30
TGTGCCTGGAGCCTTGAAGGGGGCGTAGGTGAAAAACTGTTTTTT
CAWSLEGGVGEKLFF
>.|TRBJ1-6|.|TRBV30
TGTGCCTGGATGTCCCGGCGGAATTCACCCCTCCACTTT
CAWMSRRNSPLHF
>.|TRBJ1-3|TRBD1|TRBV25-1
TGTGCCAGCAGAGGGACAGGGACTGGAAACACCATATATTTT
CASRGTGTGNTIYF
>.|TRBJ1-3|.|TRBV19
TGTGCCAGTAGTGTCAGGGATAGCATCTCTGGAAACACCATATATTTT
CASSVRDSISGNTIYF
>few|TRBJ2-7|.|TRBV28
TGTGCCAGCAGTCTAACAGGGTACGAGCAGTACTTC
CASSLTGYEQYF
>.|TRBJ2-5|.|TRBV7-9
TGTGCCAGCAGCTTAGGTACTAGTGAGACCCAGTACTTC
CASSLGTSETQYF
>.|TRBJ1-3|.|TRBV15
TGTGCCACCAGCAGCCCCGCGACAGGCTCTGGAAACACCATATATTTT
CATSSPATGSGNTIYF
>.|TRBJ2-1|TRBD1|TRBV6-4
TGTGCCAGCAGTGAGACAGGGTTTGGATTCTACAATGAGCAGTTCTTC
CASSETGFGFYNEQFF
>.|TRBJ2-1|TRBD1|TRBV4-1
TGCGCCAGCAGCCTCGGACAGGGACCCGATGAGCAGTTCTTC
CASSLGQGPDEQFF
>.|TRBJ2-7|.|TRBV5-1
TGCGCCAGCAGGTTGGGGCGGGCAAGCTCCTACGAGCAGTACTTC
CASRLGRASSYEQYF
>.|TRBJ2-3|.|TRBV9
TGTGCCAGCAGCGCCGGGACTCCTGTGGATACGCAGTATTTT
CASSAGTPVDTQYF
>.|TRBJ2-3|.|TRBV4-1
TGCGCCAGCAGCCAAGTTTCGCCTAGTGCAGATACGCAGTATTTT
CASSQVSPSADTQYF
>.|TRBJ1-1|TRBD1|TRBV24-1
TGTGCCACCGCCCCCCGGGACAGGGAAACTGAAGCTTTCTTT
CATAPRDRETEAFF
>.|TRBJ1-1|.|TRBV7-3
TGTGCCAGCAGCCCGACAGGAGGGGAGGGATCGCCTTTCTTT
CASSPTGGEGSPFF
>.|TRBJ1-6|.|TRBV27
TGTGCCAGCAGTTTATCTCCCCCGGGGAGAAGTTCACCCCTCCACTTT
CASSLSPPGRSSPLHF
>.|TRBJ1-1|.|TRBV5-1
TGCGCCAGCTACTCGACAGGAGGCGTGGGGACTGAAGCTTTCTTT
CASYSTGGVGTEAFF
>.|TRBJ2-5|.|TRBV19
TGTGCCAGTAGTATATGGGGCGCGGAGACCCAGTACTTC
CASSIWGAETQYF
>.|TRBJ1-3|.|TRBV27
TGTGCCAGCAGTGCAAGACTCCTTTCTAACTCTGGAAACACCATATATTTT
CASSARLLSNSGNTIYF
>.|TRBJ2-2|TRBD2|TRBV5-6
TGTGCCAGCAGTCGGCCGGCACAAGGGACTAGCGGAAACACCGGGGAGCTGTTTTTT
CASSRPAQGTSGNTGELFF
>.|TRBJ2-1|.|TRBV12-3/TRBV12-4
TGTGCCAGCAGTTTATCTTTTGAGCAGTTCTTC
CASSLSFEQFF
>.|TRBJ2-5|.|TRBV5-1
TGCGCCAGCAACCCCGGAGCTGGTTCACAAGAGACCCAGTACTTC
CASNPGAGSQETQYF
>.|TRBJ1-2|TRBD1|TRBV27
TGTGCCAGCAGTACCACAGGGGACCGTGGCTACACCTTC
CASSTTGDRGYTF
>.|TRBJ2-4|TRBD2|TRBV28
TGTGCCAGCAGTTTATTAGGTTCTAGCGGGCGTAAAAACATTCAGTACTTC
CASSLLGSSGRKNIQYF
>.|TRBJ2-7|TRBD2|TRBV3-1/TRBV3-2
TGTGCCAGCAGCCCCCTAGCGGGAGGACGCGAGCAGTACTTC
CASSPLAGGREQYF
>.|TRBJ2-2|.|TRBV5-4
TGTGCCAGCAGCTTGGTCGCGGGCGACACCGGGGAGCTGTTTTTT
CASSLVAGDTGELFF
>.|TRBJ2-2|TRBD1|TRBV9
TGTGCCAGCAGCCCTAGAGGGACAGCAAACACCGGGGAGCTGTTTTTT
CASSPRGTANTGELFF
>once|TRBJ2-3|TRBD2|TRBV7-8
TGTGCCAGCAGCTTCCGGGGGGAAGGGAGCACAGATACGCAGTATTTT
CASSFRGEGSTDTQYF
>.|TRBJ2-2|TRBD2|TRBV15
TGTGCCACCAGCACAAGGGGACTAGCGGGAGTGGGGACCGGGGAGCTGTTTTTT
CATSTRGLAGVGTGELFF
>.|TRBJ2-7|.|TRBV18
TGTGCCAGCTCCCACAGGGAGTTGGTTTCCTACGAGCAGTACTTC
CASSHRELVSYEQYF
>.|TRBJ2-5|.|TRBV7-3
TGTGCCAGCAGCTTAAGGGGGCGGGAGACCCAGTACTTC
CASSLRGRETQYF
>.|TRBJ1-1|.|TRBV2
TGTGCCAGCAGTGCAAGGACACACTCTCTTGAAGCTTTCTTT
CASSARTHSLEAFF
>.|TRBJ2-2|.|TRBV30
TGTGCCTGGAGAACCAGGGCCCCGAGGACCGGGGAGCTGTTTTTT
CAWRTRAPRTGELFF
>few|TRBJ2-7|TRBD2|TRBV18
TGTGCCAGCTCACCACCTCAACTAGCGGGAGTTGAACAGTACTTC
CASSPPQLAGVEQYF
>.|TRBJ2-4|.|TRBV19
TGTGCCAGCCAAGCGGGCGAACTAGCCAAAAACATTCAGTACTTC
CASQAGELAKNIQYF
>.|TRBJ2-7|.|TRBV27
TGTGCCAGCGGAAAAGGGGGTCCAACCTACGAGCAGTACTTC
CASGKGGPTYEQYF
>.|TRBJ2-2|.|TRBV6-5
TGTGCCAGCAGGGGCAGGGGAGTCGGGGAGCTGTTTTTT
CASRGRGVGELFF
>few|TRBJ2-1|TRBD1|TRBV18
TGTGCCAGCTCACAGTGGACAGGGTCCGAGGTGCGGTTCTTC
CASSQWTGSEVRFF
>.|TRBJ2-3|TRBD2|TRBV11-3
TGTGCCAGCAGCTCCATAGCGGGGGACACAGATACGCAGTATTTT
CASSSIAGDTDTQYF
>few|TRBJ1-2|.|TRBV28
TGTGCCAGCAGTTTAGGTTTTGCGGGGTATGGCGATGGCTACACCTTC
CASSLGFAGYGDGYTF
>.|TRBJ2-2|.|TRBV27
TGTGCCAGCAGTAAAGTGACTAGCAGGGGCACCGGGGAGCTGTTTTTT
CASSKVTSRGTGELFF
>.|TRBJ1-6|TRBD1|TRBV7-9
TGTGCCAGCAGCTCGACAGGGGGCAGTTATTCACCCCTCCACTTT
CASSSTGGSYSPLHF
>once|TRBJ1-5|.|TRBV19
.
CASRGSGVTSGQPQHF
>.|TRBJ1-2|.|TRBV5-4
TGTGCCAGCGGCGGAAGGGTGGGGAGTGGCTACACCTTC
CASGGRVGSGYTF